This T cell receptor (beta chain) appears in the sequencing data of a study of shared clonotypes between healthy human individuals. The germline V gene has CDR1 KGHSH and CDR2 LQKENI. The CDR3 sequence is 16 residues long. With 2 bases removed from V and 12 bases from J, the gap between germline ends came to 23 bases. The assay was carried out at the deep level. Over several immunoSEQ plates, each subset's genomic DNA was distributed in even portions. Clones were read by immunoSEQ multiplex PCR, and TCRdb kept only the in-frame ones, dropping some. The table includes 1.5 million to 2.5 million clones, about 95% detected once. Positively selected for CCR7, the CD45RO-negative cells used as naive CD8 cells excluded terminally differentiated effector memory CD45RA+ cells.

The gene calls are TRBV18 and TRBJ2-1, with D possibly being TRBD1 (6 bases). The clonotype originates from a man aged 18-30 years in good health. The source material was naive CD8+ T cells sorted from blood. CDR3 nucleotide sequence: TGTGCCAGCTCACCAGTCGTTGTTGACAGGTGGCGTGGGCAGTTCTTC. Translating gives CASSPVVVDRWRGQFF.